The TCR beta chain described here comes from a study of CD4 T cells in relation to SARS-CoV-2 and coronaviruses. For the study at large: TCR beta CDR3s were sequenced after 10-day antigen culture of PBMCs.

Points from the study as a whole: Crossreactivity was assessed only for spike protein, not other viral proteins.

Generated by immunoSEQ multiplex PCR, the TCRdb table keeps only in-frame clones and is missing some. Here the sample spans tens of thousands of clones, around 76% being singletons. Points on this clone: Antigen specificity is unknown.

The CDR3 length is 13 residues. Trimming removed 2 bases from V and 6 bases from J, with 11 bases in between. Per germline, CDR1 MGHRA and CDR2 YSYEKL. The chain couples TRBV4-1 to TRBJ2-7, with D perhaps matching TRBD2 (5 bases). This TCR came from an adult with COVID-19. The sequenced material came from memory CD4+ T cells from PBMCs, cultured in vitro. CDR3 nucleotide sequence: TGCGCCAGCAGCCAACCGGGATCCGCCGAGCAGTACTTC. It specifies CASSQPGSAEQYF.